Presented here are 30 T cell receptor beta chains from one specimen sequenced in a study of CD8+ T cells in alopecia areata. Isolated RNA was reverse transcribed into cDNA used as the sequencing template. Profiled with immunoSEQ multiplex PCR; TCRdb holds only in-frame clones, not every one. Of fewer than 150,000 clones in the sample, less than 45% were seen once. Sequenced input: CD4+ T cells sorted from blood. Receptors originate from a human donor with alopecia areata.

The V gene is TRBV5-1, the J gene TRBJ2-7, with D perhaps TRBD2 (5 bases). The CDR3 sequence is 13 residues long. Trimming removed 4 bases at V and 3 bases at J, with 11 bases between. Germline CDR1 reads SGHRS; CDR2 reads YFSETQ. This CDR3 is CASSPGGLYEQYF. The CDR3 bases are TGCGCCAGCAGCCCTGGAGGCCTCTACGAGCAGTACTTC. The full variable domain, completed using reference TRBV5-1 and TRBJ2-7, is KAGVTQTPRYLIKTRGQQVTLSCSPISGHRSVSWYQQTPGQGLQFLFEYFSETQRNKGNFPGRFSGRQFSNSRSEMNVSTLELGDSALYLCASSPGGLYEQYFGPGTRLTVT.

This chain connects TRBV18 to TRBJ2-7; 12 nucleotides agree with TRBD2. Germline lookup yields CDR1 KGHSH and CDR2 LQKENI. V dropped 6 bases and J dropped 2; count of bases not matched to a gene: 11. This CDR3 is built from 17 residues. As DNA, the CDR3 is TGTGCCAGCTCCCCGGTCGGGACTAGCGGGCGGACCTACGAGCAGTACTTC. Translated, it gives CASSPVGTSGRTYEQYF. Looking up the rest from reference TRBV18 and TRBJ2-7 gives the full variable domain: NAGVMQNPRHLVRRRGQEARLRCSPMKGHSHVYWYRQLPEEGLKFMVYLQKENIIDESGMPKERFSAEFPKEGPSILRIQQVVRGDSAAYFCASSPVGTSGRTYEQYFGPGTRLTVT.

The rearrangement uses TRBV7-9 and TRBJ2-5; possibly TRBD1 for D (5 bases). Germline-derived CDR1 and CDR2 are SEHNR and FQNEAQ (reference sequence). The CDR3 totals 16 residues. Between the trimmed V and J ends, which lost 0 bases and 1 base, there was a span of 12 bases. CDR3 residues: CASSLALGAVQETQYF. DNA of the CDR3: TGTGCCAGCAGCTTAGCGCTTGGGGCAGTCCAAGAGACCCAGTACTTC.

This clone was seen a handful of times. CDR3: CASSQERVAYNEQFF. In nucleotides, the CDR3 is TGTGCCAGCAGCCAAGAGCGGGTCGCCTACAATGAGCAGTTCTTC. This chain connects TRBV4-2 to TRBJ2-1, with D tentatively TRBD2 (5 bases). There are 15 residues in the CDR3. The V gene's germline CDR1 is LGHNA and CDR2 YNFKEQ. The germline V and J ends were trimmed by 0 bases and 2 bases, with 8 bases remaining between them.

The chain recombines TRBV28 with TRBJ1-1; a weak D match, TRBD1 (6 bases). V lost 4 bases, J lost 10 bases, and 13 bases lay in between. This CDR3 contains 12 residues. From germline, CDR1 is MDHEN and CDR2 SYDVKM. The CDR3 region has the DNA TGTGCCAGCAGTTCCAGCCAGGGGCGAGCTTTCTTT. Residues: CASSSSQGRAFF.

CDR3 in DNA: TGTGCCAGCAGTACTCAGGGAAAAGACGGGGAGCTGTTTTTT. It yields the protein CASSTQGKDGELFF. The rearrangement uses TRBV28 and TRBJ2-2; tentatively, D is TRBD1 (5 bases). The germline V gene encodes CDR1 MDHEN and CDR2 SYDVKM. CDR3 length equals 14 residues. The V end lost 5 bases, the J end lost 7 bases, and 14 bases lay between the germline ends.

The V and J genes are TRBV25-1 and TRBJ1-4, with 11 positions matching TRBD1. Looked up from germline, CDR1 is MGHDK and CDR2 is SYGVNS. CDR3 length: 15 amino acids. The V and J ends lost 4 bases and 8 bases, in that order; junction bases with no gene match: 6. DNA for the CDR3: TGTGCCAGCAGTGCGGACAGGGGGCGACGAGAAAAACTGTTTTTT. As protein: CASSADRGRREKLFF.

The chain is built from TRBV30 and TRBJ2-2; D not resolved. The V end lost 3 bases, the J end lost 4 bases, and 9 bases lay between the germline ends. This CDR3 contains 13 residues. Germline lookup yields CDR1 GTSNPN and CDR2 SVGIG (reference sequence). The CDR3: CAWSDYSTGELFF. The CDR3 region has the DNA TGTGCCTGGAGCGATTACTCCACCGGGGAGCTGTTTTTT.

V and J are TRBV5-4 and TRBJ2-4; 8 nucleotides align to TRBD2. The CDR3 extends over 16 amino acids. Germline CDR1 SGHNT, CDR2 YYREEE (reference sequence). Unmatched junction bases numbered 7, after V lost 4 bases and J lost 1 base. CDR3 DNA: TGTGCCAGCAGCCCCGGGAGGGCCTTCGCCAAAAACATTCAGTACTTC. Translation: CASSPGRAFAKNIQYF.

This sequence joins TRBV5-4 and TRBJ2-2, with unresolved D. This CDR3 region has 14 residues. Trimming stripped 3 bases from V and 4 bases from J, with 10 bases between. The germline V gene encodes CDR1 SGHNT and CDR2 YYREEE (reference sequence). The CDR3 here is CASSSPATTGELFF. The CDR3, as DNA: TGTGCCAGCAGCTCCCCCGCGACCACCGGGGAGCTGTTTTTT.

This clone has just a few counts. The chain links TRBV29-1 to TRBJ1-1, with D hard to call. CDR1 SQVTM and CDR2 ANQGSEA come from the germline V gene. This CDR3 is built from 13 residues. V lost 7 bases and J lost 0, with 12 bases in between. This chain's CDR3 is CSAEGSLNTEAFF. The DNA of the CDR3 is TGCAGCGCAGAAGGGTCCCTGAACACTGAAGCTTTCTTT.

V is TRBV4-3 and J is TRBJ2-7, with D perhaps TRBD1 (5 bases). V was pared by 0 bases and J by 3 bases, with 12 bases between. The CDR3 is 15 amino acids. The germline CDR1 and CDR2 sequences are LGHNA and YSLEER. CDR3 sequence (DNA): TGCGCCAGCAGCCAAGAACCAGGGTTAGGCTACGAGCAGTACTTC. Amino acid sequence: CASSQEPGLGYEQYF.

The chain carries TRBV28 and TRBJ1-2, with a weak D call TRBD1 (6 bases). V lost 2 bases, J lost 5 bases, and 18 bases lay in between. CDR3 size: 16 residues. Germline CDR1 and CDR2: MDHEN and SYDVKM. The CDR3 sequence: CASSLTTVGQSYGYTF. The CDR3 DNA sequence: TGTGCCAGCAGTTTAACGACAGTAGGACAGAGTTATGGCTACACCTTC.

The genes are TRBV28 and TRBJ2-1; TRBD2 agrees at 8 bases. This CDR3 has 16 residues. Per germline, CDR1 MDHEN and CDR2 SYDVKM. The V gene end was trimmed by 2 bases and the J gene end by 1 base; junction bases not matched to a gene: 4. CDR3 sequence: CASSLVASGSYNEQFF. As DNA, the CDR3 is TGTGCCAGCAGTTTAGTGGCTAGCGGGTCCTACAATGAGCAGTTCTTC.

V usage is TRBV27 and J usage is TRBJ2-1, with TRBD1 as a possible D gene (5 bases). Germline CDR1 and CDR2: MNHEY and SMNVEV (reference sequence). V lost 2 bases and J lost 6, with 8 bases in between. The CDR3 totals 13 residues. In DNA, the CDR3 is TGTGCCAGCAGTTTACAGGGTACCAATGAGCAGTTCTTC. It yields the protein CASSLQGTNEQFF.

The V call is TRBV30, the J call TRBJ1-1, with D unclear. The germline gives CDR1 GTSNPN, CDR2 SVGIG (reference sequence). The CDR3 loop spans 14 amino acids. V lost 8 bases and J lost 8, with 24 bases in between. CDR3 amino acids: CAHGHGSPGLEAFF. In DNA form, the CDR3 reads TGTGCCCATGGCCACGGATCCCCGGGGTTAGAAGCTTTCTTT.

This clone was counted only a few times. The chain combines TRBV29-1 with TRBJ1-1, with a weak D call TRBD1 (6 bases). Per the germline V gene, CDR1 is SQVTM and CDR2 is ANQGSEA. V lost 7 bases and J 0 bases, leaving 12 bases between the germline ends. This CDR3 is 13 amino acids long. The CDR3: CSAFGQLNTEAFF. For the CDR3, the DNA is TGCAGCGCCTTTGGACAGCTGAACACTGAAGCTTTCTTT.

The V and J genes are TRBV29-1 and TRBJ2-1; D is unresolved. Trimming pared 3 bases from V and 4 bases from J, leaving 13 bases between. Germline V gives CDR1 SQVTM, CDR2 ANQGSEA. The CDR3 length is 14 residues. This chain's CDR3 is CSVEKRRIYNEQFF. CDR3 DNA sequence: TGCAGCGTTGAGAAGCGCCGGATATACAATGAGCAGTTCTTC.

This clone was seen more than once but under ten times. The chain employs TRBV29-1 and TRBJ1-2; unclear D gene. CDR3 length: 12 amino acids. Germline CDR1 reads SQVTM; CDR2 reads ANQGSEA. Trimming took off 4 bases at V and 2 bases at J, with 8 bases between the two ends. The CDR3: CSVAQVNYGYTF. The CDR3 coding sequence is TGCAGCGTTGCTCAGGTGAACTATGGCTACACCTTC.

V and J are TRBV11-2 and TRBJ2-7; unclear D gene. This CDR3 has 14 residues. Germline V gene lookup returns CDR1 SGHAT and CDR2 FQNNGV. The V and J ends lost 1 base and 2 bases respectively, with 9 bases between them. The chain's CDR3 is CASSLVQDPYEQYF. The DNA for the CDR3 is TGTGCCAGCAGCTTAGTTCAGGACCCCTACGAGCAGTACTTC.

This clone was picked up a small number of times. The chain employs TRBV7-9 and TRBJ1-6; possibly TRBD1 for D (6 bases). There are 15 residues in the CDR3. Germline V gives CDR1 SEHNR, CDR2 FQNEAQ (reference sequence). V was clipped by 1 base and J by 10 bases, with 14 bases between them. CDR3 amino acids: CASSLEGQPRSPLHF. In nucleotides, the CDR3 is TGTGCCAGCAGCTTAGAAGGACAGCCTAGGTCACCCCTCCACTTT.

This clone was found a few times. The CDR3 spells CASSVSMKTGTGNYEQYF. The CDR3 nucleotides read TGTGCCAGCAGCGTTTCTATGAAGACCGGGACAGGGAACTACGAGCAGTACTTC. The chain couples TRBV9 to TRBJ2-7; 9 bases are shared with TRBD1. CDR1 and CDR2 from the germline V gene are SGDLS and YYNGEE. After removal of 2 bases from V and 3 bases from J, the junction contained 15 bases not matched to a gene. The CDR3 covers 18 residues.

This chain joins TRBV5-1 and TRBJ2-7; 7 positions match TRBD1. CDR1 and CDR2 (germline): SGHRS, YFSETQ. The CDR3 is made up of 13 amino acids. With 5 bases clipped from V and 2 bases from J, the junction kept 4 bases outside the gene matches. The CDR3 coding sequence is TGCGCCAGCAGAAAGACAGGGACCTACGAGCAGTACTTC. Translation: CASRKTGTYEQYF.

This clone was detected a few times. This sequence joins TRBV23-1 and TRBJ1-1, with D maybe TRBD1 (5 bases). TRBV23-1 counts as an open reading frame of uncertain function. This CDR3 has 14 amino acids. Trimming removed 3 bases from V and 1 base from J, with 9 bases in between. The CDR3 protein is CASSHGTGNTEAFF. The CDR3 DNA is TGCGCCAGCAGTCACGGTACAGGGAACACTGAAGCTTTCTTT.

Concerning this clone itself: Other DNA sequences from this sample encode an identical CDR3 as well. V and J are TRBV29-1 and TRBJ2-3; 9 bases fit TRBD2. The length of the CDR3 is 13 residues. The V and J ends lost 5 bases and 1 base, in that order; junction bases with no gene match: 1. Germline CDR1 is SQVTM and CDR2 is ANQGSEA. The CDR3 DNA follows: TGCAGCGTTTTAGCGGGGGGCACAGATACGCAGTATTTT. Translating it yields CSVLAGGTDTQYF.

This clone was counted only a few times. The J gene is TRBJ2-2, the V gene TRBV29-1; D is undetermined. The CDR3 runs to 13 residues. The germline V and J ends were trimmed by 4 bases and 2 bases, with 8 bases remaining between them. The germline V gene encodes CDR1 SQVTM and CDR2 ANQGSEA. DNA of the CDR3: TGCAGCGTTGCCATTCCCAACACCGGGGAGCTGTTTTTT. The encoded protein is CSVAIPNTGELFF.

The V gene is TRBV29-1, the J gene TRBJ2-5, with 10 bases matching TRBD2. Germline V lookup: CDR1 SQVTM, CDR2 ANQGSEA. The CDR3 covers 13 residues. V lost 4 bases, J lost 5 bases, and 4 bases stayed unmatched. The CDR3 sequence is CSVGSGRVETQYF. CDR3 in DNA: TGCAGCGTTGGAAGCGGGAGGGTCGAGACCCAGTACTTC.

This chain links TRBV20-1 with TRBJ1-1; D ambiguous. This CDR3 region has 11 residues. The germline V gene encodes CDR1 DFQATT and CDR2 SNEGSKA (reference sequence). Trimming shortened V by 5 bases and J by 2 bases, and 6 bases separated the two germline ends. The CDR3, as DNA: TGCAGTGCTGAGGCCAACACTGAAGCTTTCTTT. Encoded protein: CSAEANTEAFF.

The rearrangement links TRBV30 to TRBJ2-7; 7 nucleotides agree with TRBD1. Germline V gives CDR1 GTSNPN, CDR2 SVGIG (reference sequence). The V and J ends lost 5 bases and 3 bases, in that order; junction bases with no gene match: 7. The CDR3 is 13 amino acids. CDR3 protein: CAWARNRGYEQYF. The CDR3 DNA is TGTGCCTGGGCAAGAAACAGGGGCTACGAGCAGTACTTC.

The chain combines TRBV29-1 with TRBJ1-4; D gene uncertain. Looked up from germline, CDR1 is SQVTM and CDR2 is ANQGSEA. The ends were cut back, 3 bases at V and 14 bases at J, with 22 bases in the middle. This CDR3 is 14 amino acids long. In DNA form, the CDR3 reads TGCAGCGTTGAGTTGTTTGGCAGGATCGGTAAGCTGTTTTTT. It specifies CSVELFGRIGKLFF.